These 22 T cell receptor beta chains originate from one sample sequenced in a study of blood T cell repertoires in COVID-19. Clones were sequenced by immunoSEQ multiplex PCR, and TCRdb holds only the in-frame ones, with some missing. The table includes approximately 250,000 clones, approximately 86% detected once. Material: peripheral blood. The receptors originated from an older woman who had recovered from COVID-19.

The chain uses TRBV11-3 and TRBJ1-2; D gene unclear. The germline gives CDR1 SGHNT, CDR2 YENEEA. This CDR3 contains 15 residues. The V end was cut by 0 bases, the J end by 2 bases, with 10 bases between. Here the CDR3 reads CASSLDPRGNYGYTF. The CDR3, as DNA: TGTGCCAGCAGCTTAGATCCGCGGGGAAACTATGGCTACACCTTC.

This clone was seen only a few times. This sequence joins TRBV12-3 or TRBV12-4 and TRBJ2-2; D is unresolved. The V gene lost 6 bases and the J gene lost 4 bases, with 6 bases spanning the gap. The CDR3 runs 12 residues. The CDR3 spells CASSPLTGELFF. The CDR3 region has the DNA TGTGCCAGCAGCCCCCTCACCGGGGAGCTGTTTTTT.

This chain links TRBV3-1 (or the pseudogene TRBV3-2) with TRBJ1-1, with a tentative D call TRBD1 (6 bases). The germline gives CDR1 LGHDT, CDR2 YNNKEL (reference sequence). V lost 0 bases and J 5 bases, leaving 13 bases between the germline ends. The CDR3 consists of 15 residues. The CDR3 loop reads CASSQDSGGWTEAFF. The CDR3 DNA is TGTGCCAGCAGCCAAGATTCGGGGGGCTGGACTGAAGCTTTCTTT.

This clone came up a few times. The chain employs TRBV2 and TRBJ2-2; a possible D gene is TRBD1 (6 bases). V was cut by 3 bases and J by 5 bases, with 22 bases left in between. The germline CDR1 and CDR2 sequences are SNHLY and FYNNEI. There are 18 residues in the CDR3. The CDR3 region is CASSDKVGAMKNTGELFF. In DNA form, the CDR3 reads TGTGCCAGCAGTGATAAGGTGGGGGCCATGAAGAATACCGGGGAGCTGTTTTTT.

The chain is built from TRBV5-1 and TRBJ2-2; 9 bases agree with TRBD1. The CDR3 has 15 residues. Germline assignment: CDR1 SGHRS and CDR2 YFSETQ. V gave up 4 bases and J gave up 5 bases; unmatched junction bases: 6. CDR3 nucleotide sequence: TGCGCCAGCAGCCCAAGACAGGGGGTGACCGGGGAGCTGTTTTTT. As protein: CASSPRQGVTGELFF.

This chain links TRBV6-1 with TRBJ1-4, with D perhaps TRBD1 (5 bases). Trimming cost V 2 bases and J 4 bases, with 14 bases left between them. Germline V gives CDR1 MNHNS, CDR2 SASEGT. The CDR3 contains 16 residues. The CDR3 coding sequence is TGTGCCAGCAGTGAATGGGGCAGGGTCGTTAATGAAAAACTGTTTTTT. Translation gives CASSEWGRVVNEKLFF.

The chain joins TRBV5-1 to TRBJ2-2; no clear D. The CDR3 is made up of 16 amino acids. CDR1 and CDR2 (germline): SGHRS, YFSETQ. The ends were cut back, 0 bases at V and 0 bases at J, with 9 bases in the middle. The DNA of the CDR3 is TGCGCCAGCAGCTTGGAGCGTCCTCCGAACACCGGGGAGCTGTTTTTT. Its protein product is CASSLERPPNTGELFF. The variable domain in full, completed from reference TRBV5-1 and TRBJ2-2, reads KAGVTQTPRYLIKTRGQQVTLSCSPISGHRSVSWYQQTPGQGLQFLFEYFSETQRNKGNFPGRFSGRQFSNSRSEMNVSTLELGDSALYLCASSLERPPNTGELFFGEGSRLTVL.

The chain couples TRBV6-6 to TRBJ2-3; D is perhaps TRBD2 (8 bases). Germline CDR1 MNHNY, CDR2 SVGAGI (reference sequence). The CDR3 length is 16 residues. V was shortened by 7 bases and J by 2 bases, with 19 bases between the two germline ends. CDR3 nucleotide sequence: TGTGCCAGCATCTACGGGGGGGACAGTCCCACAGATACGCAGTATTTT. Protein sequence: CASIYGGDSPTDTQYF.

J is TRBJ1-5 and V is TRBV5-1, with D perhaps matching TRBD1 (6 bases). The CDR3 runs 13 residues. V was cut by 2 bases and J by 5 bases, with 8 bases left in between. Germline lookup yields CDR1 SGHRS and CDR2 YFSETQ. The CDR3 loop is CASSLAGDQPQHF. CDR3 DNA: TGCGCCAGCAGCTTAGCAGGGGATCAGCCCCAGCATTTT.

This clone was picked up a small number of times. J is TRBJ1-2 and V is TRBV27; perhaps TRBD1 as D (5 bases). The V gene's germline CDR1 is MNHEY and CDR2 SMNVEV (reference sequence). V gave up 6 bases and J gave up 0 bases, with 17 bases separating them. This CDR3 has 16 amino acids. CDR3 nucleotides: TGTGCCAGCAGCCTACGACGTAGGGACTCTAACTATGGCTACACCTTC. As protein: CASSLRRRDSNYGYTF.

This rearrangement joins TRBV3-1 (or the pseudogene TRBV3-2) to TRBJ1-2; tentative D call: TRBD1 (5 bases). CDR1 and CDR2 (germline): LGHDT, YNNKEL (reference sequence). Trimming cost V 4 bases and J 5 bases, with 14 bases left between them. This CDR3 has 14 residues. The CDR3 here is CASSPDSRAYGYTF. The CDR3 region has the DNA TGTGCCAGCAGCCCCGACAGCCGCGCTTATGGCTACACCTTC.

This chain joins TRBV15 and TRBJ1-3; D uncertain. Trimming removed 0 bases at V and 0 bases at J, with 6 bases between. Per the germline V gene, CDR1 is LNHNV and CDR2 is YYDKDF (reference sequence). This CDR3 spans 15 amino acids. The CDR3 coding sequence is TGTGCCACCAGCAGAGATAGAGTCTCTGGAAACACCATATATTTT. Translating gives CATSRDRVSGNTIYF.

The V call is TRBV4-3, the J call TRBJ1-1; 8 bases are shared with TRBD1. The J segment lost 11 bases and the V segment lost 1 base, leaving 0 bases of the junction unmatched. In germline, CDR1 is LGHNA, CDR2 YSLEER. CDR3 length: 11 residues. The CDR3 DNA sequence: TGCGCCAGCAGCCAAGGACAGGGGGCTTTCTTT. Translated, it gives CASSQGQGAFF.

This sequence joins TRBV25-1 and TRBJ1-1; 7 bases are a match to TRBD1. Germline loops: CDR1 MGHDK, CDR2 SYGVNS. The CDR3 extends over 12 amino acids. With V trimmed by 6 bases and J by 11 bases, 9 bases remained unmatched. The CDR3 region has the DNA TGTGCCAGCAGCTCCCCGACAGGGACGGCTTTCTTT. This translates into CASSSPTGTAFF.

The rearrangement joins TRBV4-3 to TRBJ2-1; maybe TRBD1 (5 bases). The ends were cut back, 0 bases at V and 8 bases at J, with 14 bases in the middle. Germline values: CDR1 LGHNA, CDR2 YSLEER. The CDR3 contains 15 residues. The CDR3 loop reads CASSQDFGQGDEQFF. Here the CDR3 DNA reads TGCGCCAGCAGCCAAGATTTTGGCCAGGGCGATGAGCAGTTCTTC.

The chain recombines TRBV25-1 with TRBJ1-2, with 7 bases matching TRBD1. V lost 5 bases, J lost 3 bases, and 6 bases stayed unmatched. Germline values: CDR1 MGHDK, CDR2 SYGVNS. CDR3 length: 14 residues. This chain's CDR3 is CASSLQGVDYGYTF. The CDR3 nucleotides read TGTGCCAGCAGTCTTCAGGGGGTAGACTATGGCTACACCTTC.

The chain recombines TRBV27 with TRBJ2-1, with 8 positions matching TRBD1. V lost 8 bases and J lost 3; bases outside the gene matches: 3. Germline V gene sequence: CDR1 MNHEY, CDR2 SMNVEV (reference sequence). There are 13 residues in the CDR3. Here the CDR3 DNA reads TGTGCCAGCCAGGGGGCCTTCTACAATGAGCAGTTCTTC. Its translation: CASQGAFYNEQFF.

The rearrangement joins TRBV12-3 or TRBV12-4 to TRBJ2-2; D remains ambiguous. Trimming cost V 3 bases and J 6 bases, with 5 bases left between them. This CDR3 contains 12 residues. CDR3 in DNA: TGTGCCAGCAGTTTTCTCCCCGGGGAGCTGTTTTTT. Amino acid sequence: CASSFLPGELFF.

The rearrangement links TRBV9 to TRBJ1-2, with 8 bases lining up with TRBD1. This CDR3 comprises 16 residues. With V trimmed by 4 bases and J by 4 bases, 12 bases remained unmatched. CDR1 is SGDLS, CDR2 YYNGEE, per germline. The CDR3 protein is CASSLPGQGGTYGYTF. Here the CDR3 DNA reads TGTGCCAGCAGCTTACCCGGACAGGGTGGCACCTATGGCTACACCTTC.

This rearrangement joins TRBV7-2 to TRBJ2-7, with D tentatively TRBD1 (5 bases). The CDR3 runs 14 residues. Trimming took off 1 base at V and 4 bases at J, with 11 bases between the two ends. Germline-derived CDR1 and CDR2 are SGHTA and FQGNSA. CDR3 in DNA: TGTGCCAGCAGCTTAGTACAGGCGATTTACGAGCAGTACTTC. Amino acid sequence: CASSLVQAIYEQYF.

The chain has TRBV7-6 and TRBJ2-5; D uncertain. CDR1 and CDR2 from the germline V gene are SGHVS and FNYEAQ. The CDR3 has 14 residues. With 7 bases removed from V and 9 bases from J, the gap between germline ends came to 21 bases. The CDR3 nucleotides are TGTGCCAGCACCCCTCCCGGCGGAAGAGAATCCCAGTACTTC. Translated: CASTPPGGRESQYF.

CDR3 nucleotide sequence: TGTGCCAGCAGCTTAAGGGACACGGGGAATCCTGAAGCTTTCTTT. Its protein product is CASSLRDTGNPEAFF. The rearrangement links TRBV7-3 to TRBJ1-1; D is possibly TRBD1 (6 bases). CDR1 is SGHTA, CDR2 FQGTGA, per germline. Trimming shortened V by 1 base and J by 6 bases, and 15 bases separated the two germline ends. This CDR3 has 15 amino acids. The full variable domain, rest sourced from reference TRBV7-3 and TRBJ1-1, is GAGVSQTPSNKVTEKGKYVELRCDPISGHTALYWYRQSLGQGPEFLIYFQGTGAADDSGLPNDRFFAVRPEGSVSTLKIQRTERGDSAVYLCASSLRDTGNPEAFFGQGTRLTVV.